These 20 T cell receptor beta chains share one sample of origin, sequenced in a study of blood T cell repertoires in COVID-19. The assay was immunoSEQ multiplex PCR, and TCRdb's table has in-frame clones only and misses some. The sample holds some 190,000 clones, 65% to 80% seen once. The sample consisted of PBMCs or T cells enriched from blood (not recorded which). These receptors all stem from a woman aged 45-60 years with acute COVID-19.

This clone came up a few times. This rearrangement joins TRBV19 to TRBJ1-2; D unresolved. Per germline, CDR1 LNHDA and CDR2 SQIVND (reference sequence). The length of the CDR3 is 12 residues. Trimming removed 7 bases from V and 5 bases from J, with 11 bases in between. The CDR3 nucleotides read TGTGCCAGTATCGGGTCGCTTTATGGCTACACCTTC. Translation: CASIGSLYGYTF.

The chain links TRBV7-8 to TRBJ1-1; 11 bases are a match to TRBD1. Germline trimming cut 0 bases from V and 4 bases from J; bases unmatched to any gene: 10. The CDR3 loop spans 18 amino acids. Germline-derived CDR1 and CDR2 are SGHVS and FQNEAQ. CDR3 sequence: CASSLAGTGGSWGTEAFF. For the CDR3, the DNA is TGTGCCAGCAGCTTAGCCGGGACAGGGGGGTCCTGGGGCACTGAAGCTTTCTTT.

The rearrangement uses TRBV3-1 (or the pseudogene TRBV3-2) and TRBJ1-5, with D tentatively TRBD1 (5 bases). Trimming stripped 2 bases from V and 3 bases from J, with 14 bases between. The germline CDR1 and CDR2 sequences are LGHDT and YNNKEL (reference sequence). The CDR3 totals 16 residues. Here the CDR3 DNA reads TGTGCCAGCAGCCAACCTTTGGAAGGGGTCAATCAGCCCCAGCATTTT. This codes for CASSQPLEGVNQPQHF.

CDR3 loop: CASSLAGNTIYF. CDR3 nucleotide sequence: TGTGCCAGCAGCTTGGCAGGAAACACCATATATTTT. The J gene is TRBJ1-3, the V gene TRBV5-4; D ambiguous. V was trimmed by 0 bases and J by 4 bases, leaving 2 bases between them. This CDR3 comprises 12 residues. Germline values: CDR1 SGHNT, CDR2 YYREEE (reference sequence).

V usage is TRBV29-1 and J usage is TRBJ2-3, with D maybe TRBD2 (5 bases). The length of the CDR3 is 12 residues. CDR1 SQVTM and CDR2 ANQGSEA come from the germline V gene. Trimming pared 5 bases from V and 2 bases from J, leaving 8 bases between. The chain's CDR3 is CSVIRDTDTQYF. In nucleotides, the CDR3 is TGCAGCGTTATCCGGGACACAGATACGCAGTATTTT.

The table lists this clone with a few counts. The chain combines TRBV5-1 with TRBJ1-1, with TRBD1 as a possible D gene (6 bases). This CDR3 comprises 15 residues. CDR1 is SGHRS and CDR2 is YFSETQ in the germline V gene. The V gene lost 4 bases and the J gene lost 2 bases, with 15 bases spanning the gap. CDR3 in amino acids: CASSPSGGLNTEAFF. The CDR3 nucleotides are TGCGCCAGCAGCCCATCTGGGGGCCTAAACACTGAAGCTTTCTTT.

This chain uses TRBV18 with TRBJ1-1; 7 nucleotides match TRBD1. Germline V gene sequence: CDR1 KGHSH, CDR2 LQKENI. V dropped 3 bases and J dropped 2; count of bases not matched to a gene: 9. The CDR3 loop spans 16 amino acids. CDR3 sequence: CASSPSPGQRNTEAFF. The CDR3 DNA sequence: TGTGCCAGCTCACCTTCGCCGGGACAGAGAAACACTGAAGCTTTCTTT. Variable domain in full (rest from reference TRBV18 and TRBJ1-1): NAGVMQNPRHLVRRRGQEARLRCSPMKGHSHVYWYRQLPEEGLKFMVYLQKENIIDESGMPKERFSAEFPKEGPSILRIQQVVRGDSAAYFCASSPSPGQRNTEAFFGQGTRLTVV.

This clone was observed a few times. V is TRBV6-6 and J is TRBJ2-1; the match to TRBD2 covers 7 bases. J lost 7 bases, V lost 4 bases, and 1 base had no gene match. Germline lookup yields CDR1 MNHNY and CDR2 SVGAGI (reference sequence). The CDR3 sequence is 12 residues long. CDR3 sequence (DNA): TGTGCCAGCAGTTTCGGGGGGAATGAGCAGTTCTTC. Amino acid sequence: CASSFGGNEQFF.

The rearrangement uses TRBV5-1 and TRBJ1-4, with 9 bases matching TRBD1. J was trimmed by 6 bases and V by 3 bases; bases with no gene match: 9. In germline, CDR1 is SGHRS, CDR2 YFSETQ. The CDR3 sequence is 16 residues long. CDR3 DNA sequence: TGCGCCAGCAGCTCGAGGCCGGGACAGGGTGATGAAAAACTGTTTTTT. Its protein is CASSSRPGQGDEKLFF. Together with reference TRBV5-1 and TRBJ1-4, the CDR3 gives the full variable domain: KAGVTQTPRYLIKTRGQQVTLSCSPISGHRSVSWYQQTPGQGLQFLFEYFSETQRNKGNFPGRFSGRQFSNSRSEMNVSTLELGDSALYLCASSSRPGQGDEKLFFGSGTQLSVL.

For the CDR3, the DNA is TGTGCCAGCAGCTTCGCCGTCTTACAGGCAGCTAACTATGGCTACACCTTC. This encodes CASSFAVLQAANYGYTF. The chain combines TRBV7-2 with TRBJ1-2, with D possibly TRBD1 on 5 matching bases. Germline assignment: CDR1 SGHTA and CDR2 FQGNSA. V was pared by 3 bases and J by 0 bases, with 17 bases between. The CDR3 runs 17 residues.

The chain is built from TRBV7-8 and TRBJ1-4, with TRBD1 identical over 8 bases. This CDR3 has 16 amino acids. J gave up 4 bases and V 5 bases, and 9 bases lay outside the gene matches. Germline CDR1 reads SGHVS; CDR2 reads FQNEAQ. DNA of the CDR3: TGTGCCAGCAGCGCCCCCCGGACAGGGCTTAATGAAAAACTGTTTTTT. This gives the protein CASSAPRTGLNEKLFF.

This clone came up once. The V and J genes are TRBV5-1 and TRBJ1-1; D is ambiguous. This CDR3 is 14 amino acids long. CDR1 and CDR2 from the germline V gene are SGHRS and YFSETQ. Trimming cost V 0 bases and J 5 bases, with 11 bases left between them. CDR3 sequence (DNA): TGCGCCAGCAGCTTGGACCGGGAAGGGACTGAAGCTTTCTTT. Translated, it gives CASSLDREGTEAFF.

The V gene is TRBV5-8, the J gene TRBJ1-2; 7 nucleotides line up with TRBD1. V was clipped by 3 bases and J by 8 bases; unmatched bases: 10. Germline CDR1 and CDR2: SGHTS and YDEGEE. The CDR3 has 14 amino acids. CDR3 DNA: TGTGCCAGCAGCTCGGACAGGTCGTATTGGGGCTACACCTTC. Encoded protein: CASSSDRSYWGYTF.

CDR3 DNA sequence: TGTGCCACCGGCGCGACAGGTAGGGCTAGGGAGCAGTACGTC. Translated: CATGATGRAREQYV. The J gene is TRBJ2-7, the V gene TRBV24-1; D is possibly TRBD1 (6 bases). The CDR3 has 14 residues. Trimming stripped 9 bases from V and 7 bases from J, with 21 bases between. Germline V gene lookup returns CDR1 KGHDR and CDR2 SFDVKD.

This rearrangement joins TRBV18 to TRBJ1-5, with a weak D call TRBD1 (5 bases). The germline CDR1 and CDR2 sequences are KGHSH and LQKENI. Trimming stripped 6 bases from V and 4 bases from J, with 19 bases between. The CDR3 has 16 amino acids. Here the CDR3 DNA reads TGTGCCAGCTCCCCGGCGGGGGTATCGGGTAATCAGCCCCAGCATTTT. Amino acid sequence: CASSPAGVSGNQPQHF. Using reference TRBV18 and TRBJ1-5 for the parts outside the CDR3, the full variable domain is NAGVMQNPRHLVRRRGQEARLRCSPMKGHSHVYWYRQLPEEGLKFMVYLQKENIIDESGMPKERFSAEFPKEGPSILRIQQVVRGDSAAYFCASSPAGVSGNQPQHFGDGTRLSIL.

This clone was seen only a few times. The gene calls are TRBV7-9 and TRBJ1-2, with 7 positions matching TRBD1. This CDR3 spans 16 amino acids. J was trimmed by 0 bases and V by 0 bases; bases with no gene match: 4. CDR1 and CDR2 from the germline V gene are SEHNR and FQNEAQ (reference sequence). CDR3 sequence: CASSLAGTAANYGYTF. The CDR3 region has the DNA TGTGCCAGCAGCTTAGCAGGGACAGCTGCTAACTATGGCTACACCTTC.

V and J are TRBV6-5 and TRBJ1-4, with 11 bases matching TRBD1. With V trimmed by 2 bases and J by 6 bases, 5 bases remained unmatched. This CDR3 has 16 amino acids. In germline, CDR1 is MNHEY, CDR2 SVGAGI. The CDR3 nucleotides are TGTGCCAGCAGTTACAGTTTGGGACAGGGGGATGAAAAACTGTTTTTT. It is translated as CASSYSLGQGDEKLFF.

The CDR3 coding sequence is TGTGCCAGCAGCTTAGAACTGGGGCGCGTGAATGTCGAGCAGTACGTC. Its translation is CASSLELGRVNVEQYV. The chain links TRBV7-9 to TRBJ2-7; TRBD1 might be the D (5 bases). The germline V gene has CDR1 SEHNR and CDR2 FQNEAQ (reference sequence). The V gene lost 1 base and the J gene lost 6 bases, with 19 bases spanning the gap. The CDR3 sequence is 16 residues long.

This clone was seen a handful of times. The chain is built from TRBV23-1 and TRBJ1-5, with D uncertain. TRBV23-1 qualifies as an ORF whose function is uncertain. V gave up 3 bases and J gave up 1 base, with 10 bases separating them. The CDR3 length is 15 residues. This chain's CDR3 is CASSHRVYSNQPQHF. The CDR3 coding sequence is TGCGCCAGCAGTCACCGTGTCTACAGCAATCAGCCCCAGCATTTT.

This clone showed up many times. V usage is TRBV28 and J usage is TRBJ2-7; perhaps TRBD1 as D (6 bases). V lost 6 bases and J lost 4, with 10 bases in between. This CDR3 has 12 amino acids. Germline CDR1 and CDR2: MDHEN and SYDVKM. CDR3 coding DNA: TGTGCCAGCAGCCAGACAGGTTACGAGCAGTACGTC. Protein: CASSQTGYEQYV.